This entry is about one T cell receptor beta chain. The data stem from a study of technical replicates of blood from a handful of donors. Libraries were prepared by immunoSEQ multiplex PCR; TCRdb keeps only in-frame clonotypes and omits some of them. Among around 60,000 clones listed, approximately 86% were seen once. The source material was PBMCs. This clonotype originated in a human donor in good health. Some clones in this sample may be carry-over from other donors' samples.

The CDR3 DNA is TGCGCCAGCAGCCAAGATCGCGGGGCTGGGGCCAACGTCCTGACTTTC. The encoded protein is CASSQDRGAGANVLTF. The chain uses TRBV4-3 and TRBJ2-6; a weak D match, TRBD2 (6 bases). V lost 0 bases and J 2 bases, leaving 8 bases between the germline ends. Germline assignment: CDR1 LGHNA and CDR2 YSLEER. The CDR3 spans 16 residues.